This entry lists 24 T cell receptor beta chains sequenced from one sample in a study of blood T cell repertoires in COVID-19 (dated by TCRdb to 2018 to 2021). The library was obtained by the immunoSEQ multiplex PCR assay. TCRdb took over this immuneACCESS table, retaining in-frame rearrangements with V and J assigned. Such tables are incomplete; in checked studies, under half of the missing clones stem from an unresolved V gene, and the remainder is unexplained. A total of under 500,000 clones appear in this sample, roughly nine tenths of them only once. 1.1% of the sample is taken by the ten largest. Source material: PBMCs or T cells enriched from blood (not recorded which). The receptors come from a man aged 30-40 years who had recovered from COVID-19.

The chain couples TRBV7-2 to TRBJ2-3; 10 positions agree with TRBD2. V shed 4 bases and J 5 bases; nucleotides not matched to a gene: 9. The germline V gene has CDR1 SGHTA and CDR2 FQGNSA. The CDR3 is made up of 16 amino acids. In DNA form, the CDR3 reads TGTGCCAGCAGCTCTTCCCGACTAGCGGGTAAAGATACGCAGTATTTT. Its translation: CASSSSRLAGKDTQYF.

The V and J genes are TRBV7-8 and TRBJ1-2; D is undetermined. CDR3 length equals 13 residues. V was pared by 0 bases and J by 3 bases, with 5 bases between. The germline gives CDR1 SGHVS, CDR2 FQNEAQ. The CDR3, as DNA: TGTGCCAGCAGCTTAGCCCAGGACTATGGCTACACCTTC. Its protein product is CASSLAQDYGYTF.

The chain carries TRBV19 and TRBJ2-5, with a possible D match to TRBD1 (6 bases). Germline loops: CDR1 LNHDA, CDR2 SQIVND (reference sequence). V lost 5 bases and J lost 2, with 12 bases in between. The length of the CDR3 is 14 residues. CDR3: CASSLGQGQETQYF. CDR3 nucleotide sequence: TGTGCCAGTAGTCTTGGGCAGGGGCAAGAGACCCAGTACTTC.

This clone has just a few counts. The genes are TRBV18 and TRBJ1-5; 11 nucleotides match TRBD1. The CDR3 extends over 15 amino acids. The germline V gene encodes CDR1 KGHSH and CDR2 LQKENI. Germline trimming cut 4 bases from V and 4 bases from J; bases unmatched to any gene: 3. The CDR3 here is CASSLGTGGNQPQHF. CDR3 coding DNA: TGTGCCAGCTCACTCGGGACAGGGGGGAATCAGCCCCAGCATTTT.

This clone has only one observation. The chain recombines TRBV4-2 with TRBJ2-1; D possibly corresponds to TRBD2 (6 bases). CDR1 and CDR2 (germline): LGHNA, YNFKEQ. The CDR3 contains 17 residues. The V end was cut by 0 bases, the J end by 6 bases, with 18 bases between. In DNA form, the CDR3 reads TGTGCCAGCAGCCAAGAGTGGGCCGGGACTGGGGGCAATGAGCAGTTCTTC. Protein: CASSQEWAGTGGNEQFF.

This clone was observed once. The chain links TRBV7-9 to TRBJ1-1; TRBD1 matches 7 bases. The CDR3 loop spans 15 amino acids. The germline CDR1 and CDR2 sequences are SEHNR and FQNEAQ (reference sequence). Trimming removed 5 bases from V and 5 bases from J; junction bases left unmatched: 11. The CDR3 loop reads CASSPRTGVWTEAFF. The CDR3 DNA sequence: TGTGCCAGCAGCCCAAGGACAGGTGTTTGGACTGAAGCTTTCTTT.

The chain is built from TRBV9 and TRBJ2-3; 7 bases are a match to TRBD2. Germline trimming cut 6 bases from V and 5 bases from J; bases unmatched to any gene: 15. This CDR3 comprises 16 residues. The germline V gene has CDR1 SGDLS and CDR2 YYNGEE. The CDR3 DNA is TGTGCCAGCACCTTGGGGGAGGGCCTCGCTAGAGATACGCAGTATTTT. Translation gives CASTLGEGLARDTQYF. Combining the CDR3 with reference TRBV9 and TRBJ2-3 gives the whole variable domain DSGVTQTPKHLITATGQRVTLRCSPRSGDLSVYWYQQSLDQGLQFLIQYYNGEERAKGNILERFSAQQFPDLHSELNLSSLELGDSALYFCASTLGEGLARDTQYFGPGTRLTVL.

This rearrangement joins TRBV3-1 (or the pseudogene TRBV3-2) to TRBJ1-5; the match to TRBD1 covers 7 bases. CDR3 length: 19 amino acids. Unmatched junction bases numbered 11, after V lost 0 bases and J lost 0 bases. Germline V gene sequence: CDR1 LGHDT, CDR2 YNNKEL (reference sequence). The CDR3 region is CASSQDSGTDPDSNQPQHF. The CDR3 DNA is TGTGCCAGCAGCCAAGATTCGGGGACAGATCCCGATAGCAATCAGCCCCAGCATTTT.

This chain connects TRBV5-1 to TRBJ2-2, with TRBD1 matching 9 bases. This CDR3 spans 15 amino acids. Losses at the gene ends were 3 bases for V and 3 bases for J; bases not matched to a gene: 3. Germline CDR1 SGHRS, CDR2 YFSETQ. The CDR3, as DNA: TGCGCCAGCAGCTCCGGACAGGGGTACACCGGGGAGCTGTTTTTT. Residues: CASSSGQGYTGELFF.

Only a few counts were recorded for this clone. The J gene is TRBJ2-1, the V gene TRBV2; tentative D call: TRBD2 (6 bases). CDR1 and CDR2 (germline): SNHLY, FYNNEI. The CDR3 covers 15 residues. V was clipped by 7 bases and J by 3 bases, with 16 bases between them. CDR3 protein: CASTDSGRLYNEQFF. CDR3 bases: TGTGCCAGCACGGATAGCGGAAGACTCTACAATGAGCAGTTCTTC.

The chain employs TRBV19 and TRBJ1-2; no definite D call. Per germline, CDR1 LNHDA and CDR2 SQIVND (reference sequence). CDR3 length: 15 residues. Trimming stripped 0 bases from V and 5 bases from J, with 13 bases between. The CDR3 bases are TGTGCCAGTAGTATAGATCCGCTAGCCCCATATGGCTACACCTTC. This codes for CASSIDPLAPYGYTF.

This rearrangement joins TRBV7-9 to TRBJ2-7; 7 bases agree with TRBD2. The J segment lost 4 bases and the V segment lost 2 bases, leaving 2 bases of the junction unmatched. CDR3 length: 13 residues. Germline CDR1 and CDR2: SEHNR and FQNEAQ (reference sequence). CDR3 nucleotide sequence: TGTGCCAGCAGCTTAAGGGAGGGGTACGAGCAGTACTTC. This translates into CASSLREGYEQYF.

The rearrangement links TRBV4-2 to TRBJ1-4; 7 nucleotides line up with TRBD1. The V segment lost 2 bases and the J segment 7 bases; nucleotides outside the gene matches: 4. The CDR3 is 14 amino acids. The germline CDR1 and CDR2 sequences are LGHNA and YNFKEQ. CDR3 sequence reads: CASSQTGAFEKLFF. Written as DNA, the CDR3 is TGTGCCAGCAGCCAAACAGGGGCATTTGAAAAACTGTTTTTT.

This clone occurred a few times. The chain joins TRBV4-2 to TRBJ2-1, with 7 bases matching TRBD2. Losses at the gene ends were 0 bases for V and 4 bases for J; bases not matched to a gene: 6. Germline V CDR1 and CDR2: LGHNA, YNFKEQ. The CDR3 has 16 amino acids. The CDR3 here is CASSQDRSGNYNEQFF. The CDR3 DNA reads TGTGCCAGCAGCCAAGATAGGAGCGGGAATTACAATGAGCAGTTCTTC.

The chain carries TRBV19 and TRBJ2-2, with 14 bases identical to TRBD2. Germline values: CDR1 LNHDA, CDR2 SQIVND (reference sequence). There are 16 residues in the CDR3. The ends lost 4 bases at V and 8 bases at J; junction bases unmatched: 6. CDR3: CASSKTSGRAIGELFF. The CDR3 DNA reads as TGTGCCAGTAGTAAGACTAGCGGGAGGGCCATTGGGGAGCTGTTTTTT.

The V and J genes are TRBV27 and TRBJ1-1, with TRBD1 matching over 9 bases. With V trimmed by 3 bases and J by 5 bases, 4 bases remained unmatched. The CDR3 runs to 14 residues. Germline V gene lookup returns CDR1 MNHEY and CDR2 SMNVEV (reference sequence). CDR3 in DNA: TGTGCCAGCAGTTTCCTGGACAGGGGAACTGAAGCTTTCTTT. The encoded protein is CASSFLDRGTEAFF.

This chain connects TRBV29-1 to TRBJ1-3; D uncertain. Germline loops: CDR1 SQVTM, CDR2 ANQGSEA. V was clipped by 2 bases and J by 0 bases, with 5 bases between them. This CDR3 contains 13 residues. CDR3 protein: CSVEQNSGNTIYF. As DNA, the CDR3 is TGCAGCGTTGAACAGAACTCTGGAAACACCATATATTTT.

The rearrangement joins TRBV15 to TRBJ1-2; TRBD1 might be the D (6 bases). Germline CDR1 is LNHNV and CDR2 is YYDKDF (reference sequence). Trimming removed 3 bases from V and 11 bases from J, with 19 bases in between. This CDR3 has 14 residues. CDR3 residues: CATSRNGQRVEYTF. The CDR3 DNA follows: TGTGCCACCAGCAGGAACGGACAGAGGGTAGAGTACACCTTC. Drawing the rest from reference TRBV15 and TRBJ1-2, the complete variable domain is DAMVIQNPRYQVTQFGKPVTLSCSQTLNHNVMYWYQQKSSQAPKLLFHYYDKDFNNEADTPDNFQSRRPNTSFCFLDIRSPGLGDTAMYLCATSRNGQRVEYTFGSGTRLTVV.

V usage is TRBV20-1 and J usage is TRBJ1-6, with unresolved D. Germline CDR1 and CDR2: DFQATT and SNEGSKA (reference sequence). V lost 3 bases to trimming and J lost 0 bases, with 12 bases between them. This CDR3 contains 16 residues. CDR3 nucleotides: TGCAGTGCTAGTTTCCAGGCGAGCTCCTATAATTCACCCCTCCACTTT. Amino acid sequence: CSASFQASSYNSPLHF.

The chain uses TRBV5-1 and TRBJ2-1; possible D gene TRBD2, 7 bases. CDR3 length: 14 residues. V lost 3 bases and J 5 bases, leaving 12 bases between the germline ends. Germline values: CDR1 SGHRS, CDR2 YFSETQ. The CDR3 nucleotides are TGCGCCAGCAGCTCTGGGGGGGGCAACAATGAGCAGTTCTTC. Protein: CASSSGGGNNEQFF.

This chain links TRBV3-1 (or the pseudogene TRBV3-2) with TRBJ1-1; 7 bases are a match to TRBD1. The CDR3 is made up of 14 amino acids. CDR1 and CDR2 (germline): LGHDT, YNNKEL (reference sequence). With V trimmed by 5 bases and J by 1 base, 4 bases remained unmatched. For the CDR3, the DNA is TGTGCCAGCAGCTATGGGACAGAGAACACTGAAGCTTTCTTT. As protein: CASSYGTENTEAFF.

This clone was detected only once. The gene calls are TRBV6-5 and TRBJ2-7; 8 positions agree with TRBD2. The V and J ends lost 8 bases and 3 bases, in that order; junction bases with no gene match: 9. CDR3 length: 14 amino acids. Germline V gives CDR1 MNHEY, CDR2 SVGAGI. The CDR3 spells CASGATRGGYEQYF. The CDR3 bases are TGTGCCAGCGGGGCAACACGGGGGGGCTACGAGCAGTACTTC.

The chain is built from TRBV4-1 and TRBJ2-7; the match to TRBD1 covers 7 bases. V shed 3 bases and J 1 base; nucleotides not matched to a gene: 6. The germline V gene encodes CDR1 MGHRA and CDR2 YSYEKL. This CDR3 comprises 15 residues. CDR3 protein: CASSHQTGISYEQYF. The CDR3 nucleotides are TGCGCCAGCAGCCATCAGACAGGGATTTCCTACGAGCAGTACTTC.

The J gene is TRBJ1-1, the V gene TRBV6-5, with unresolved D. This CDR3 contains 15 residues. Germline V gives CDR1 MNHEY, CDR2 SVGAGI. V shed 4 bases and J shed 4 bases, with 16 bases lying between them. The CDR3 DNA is TGTGCCAGCAGTTCATCCGGAGGTGCGACCACTGAAGCTTTCTTT. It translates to CASSSSGGATTEAFF.